These 7 T cell receptor beta chains share one sample of origin, sequenced in a study of blood T cell repertoires in COVID-19. The data were produced by immunoSEQ multiplex PCR, yet TCRdb's version contains in-frame clones alone and is incomplete. The sample contains fewer than 200,000 clones, 88% of which appear only once. Sequencing input: peripheral blood. These receptors were taken from a man in his fifties or sixties with acute or convalescent COVID-19.

The rearrangement joins TRBV5-6 to TRBJ1-6; a possible D gene is TRBD1 (5 bases). Per the germline V gene, CDR1 is SGHDT and CDR2 is YYEEEE. With 5 bases removed from V and 10 bases from J, the gap between germline ends came to 22 bases. The CDR3 is 16 residues long. The CDR3 is CASSPLTGQGHSPLHF. DNA for the CDR3: TGTGCCAGCAGTCCCCTCACCGGGCAGGGCCACTCACCCCTCCACTTT.

V usage is TRBV6-6 and J usage is TRBJ1-5; no clear D. The CDR3 loop spans 14 amino acids. Trimming took 3 bases from V and 6 from J, leaving 12 bases between them. CDR1 is MNHNY and CDR2 is SVGAGI in the germline V gene (reference sequence). The CDR3 DNA reads as TGTGCCAGCAGTTATGGCCTGGAGACTCAGCCCCAGCATTTT. Amino acid sequence: CASSYGLETQPQHF.

The rearrangement uses TRBV5-5 and TRBJ2-7; the D gene is possibly TRBD2 (5 bases). The CDR3 loop spans 16 amino acids. The germline gives CDR1 SGHKS, CDR2 YYEKEE (reference sequence). Trimming pared 1 base from V and 0 bases from J, leaving 14 bases between. Here the CDR3 DNA reads TGTGCCAGCAGCTTGAGCGGTGAACGAAGCTCCTACGAGCAGTACTTC. Its translation: CASSLSGERSSYEQYF.

The chain couples TRBV5-4 to TRBJ1-6, with D perhaps matching TRBD1 (5 bases). Looked up from germline, CDR1 is SGHNT and CDR2 is YYREEE (reference sequence). The CDR3 totals 15 residues. Trimming stripped 4 bases from V and 10 bases from J, with 18 bases between. CDR3 in amino acids: CASSRLPRVESPLHF. The CDR3 nucleotides are TGTGCCAGCAGCCGCCTTCCCAGGGTTGAGTCACCCCTCCACTTT.

The rearrangement joins TRBV14 to TRBJ1-4; no reliable D call. V was pared by 4 bases and J by 8 bases, with 14 bases between. The CDR3 runs 14 residues. Germline CDR1 is SGHDN and CDR2 is FVKESK. CDR3 sequence (DNA): TGTGCCAGCAGCCCTGACATGGCTTGGGAAAAACTGTTTTTT. This sequence encodes CASSPDMAWEKLFF.

The CDR3 coding sequence is TGTGCCAGCAGCCAAGAAGGGGGGGGAGATACGCAGTATTTT. This translates into CASSQEGGGDTQYF. The chain combines TRBV14 with TRBJ2-3; TRBD2 might be the D (7 bases). The CDR3 loop spans 14 amino acids. With 0 bases removed from V and 5 bases from J, the gap between germline ends came to 9 bases. Germline CDR1 is SGHDN and CDR2 is FVKESK.

This clone was observed a few times. The chain carries TRBV9 and TRBJ1-3; 10 bases are shared with TRBD1. Trimming at V came to 4 bases and at J to 2 bases, leaving 9 bases not matched to a gene. CDR3 length equals 17 residues. Germline V gives CDR1 SGDLS, CDR2 YYNGEE. The CDR3 here is CASSPTGQGITGNTIYF. The CDR3 DNA reads as TGTGCCAGCAGCCCCACGGGACAGGGGATTACTGGAAACACCATATATTTT.